This T cell receptor (beta chain) was observed in a study of blood T cell repertoires in COVID-19 (dated by TCRdb to the early 2020s). Regarding the complete study: Samples covering the acute and convalescent phases of COVID-19 were provided by collaborators in the United States, Italy and Spain. The prospective study material was composed of cDNA or gDNA derived from T cells, B-cell-depleted T cells, or PBMCs. The dataset comprised deeply sampled blood TCRbeta repertoires from subjects exposed to, actively infected with, or recovered from COVID-19. A freely available public database, intended as a resource for researchers studying the immune response to SARS-CoV-2, is where the repertoires were released. Samples came from the ongoing ImmuneRACE study (first 160 participants) plus 1,254 subjects from 6 global collaborators. Nearly every sample came with metadata listing a de-identified subject ID, COVID-19 status, age in years and sex. Where available, HLA class I and class II types were obtained from metadata supplied by the sample provider rather than from assay-based typing.

General findings and caveats noted by the study authors: The quantity of clinical and demographic metadata differed by source and by participant and was supplied without curation.

Per the germline V gene, SGHRS is the CDR1 and YFSETQ is the CDR2. The CDR3 spans 14 residues, from the cysteine through the phenylalanine. Only the CDR3 DNA stays, 42 bases, in frame from base 1. V and J are truncated by 0 bases and 9 bases respectively, leaving an intervening sequence of 10 bases. The immunoSEQ Assay, a bias-controlled multiplex PCR, was used to amplify TCRbeta CDR3 regions from genomic DNA. Regarding the original processing steps: Within the assay, amplification of reference gene primers was used to estimate how many nucleated cells each sample contained. Sequence reads were collapsed and filtered to measure the absolute abundance of every unique TCRbeta CDR3 rearrangement. For each sample, productive Simpson clonality was calculated by taking the square root of Simpson's diversity index across productive rearrangements. As stored in TCRdb, this immuneACCESS dataset retains in-frame rearrangements with V and J assigned. A fraction of the clones does not appear; measured against another copy, unresolved V genes explain less than half of the discrepancy, and the remainder lacks a known reason. V, J and clone size were drawn from that table, and D and trimming were deduced from the DNA. This sample comprises fewer than 400,000 clones, around four fifths of them detected only once. The top ten constitute approximately 3% of the sample.

Whole blood was collected in K2EDTA tubes by collaborating institutions according to the institutions' own protocols. Collaborator samples were shipped for TCRbeta analysis as frozen whole blood, isolated PBMCs, or DNA extracted from either sample type. To note about this clone: The antigen it recognizes is unknown. No qualities accompany the bases; no much larger clone lies one base away.

The chain joins TRBV5-1 to TRBJ1-6, and the D gene may be TRBD1, 5 bases matching. The clonotype comes from a young man with active or convalescent COVID-19. Sequences were obtained from peripheral blood. The CDR3 here reads CASSLGGGTSPLHF. The nucleotide sequence is given as TGCGCCAGCAGCTTGGGAGGAGGGACTTCACCCCTCCACTTT.